This T cell receptor (beta chain) was captured by sequencing in a study of blood T cell repertoires in COVID-19. Across the study: COVID-19 samples, acute and convalescent, were from the United States, Italy and Spain.

This clone has more than one count but fewer than ten. Individuals drawn from around 25 US areas were roughly 18 to 100 years old. This table comes from immunoSEQ multiplex PCR, and its TCRdb copy is limited to in-frame clones, with some not included. The table records a few hundred thousand clones, about nine tenths of them present only once. The CDR3 has 13 amino acids. V was pared by 5 bases and J by 8 bases, with 5 bases of the junction left unmatched. The receptor was isolated from a woman aged 30 to 39 who had recovered from COVID-19. The sample comprised PBMCs or T cells enriched from blood (not recorded which). The chain couples TRBV12-3 or TRBV12-4 to TRBJ1-4; TRBD1 matches at 7 bases. The CDR3 DNA reads as TGTGCCAGCAGTAAACCGGGACAGGAAAAACTGTTTTTT. Its protein is CASSKPGQEKLFF.